This TCR beta chain was obtained from a study of high-grade serous ovarian cancer treatment subgroups. Turning to this clone: What it binds is not known.

The tumor samples were collected prior to definitive surgery or chemotherapy. The study, taken as a whole, reports: Different patients shared almost no repertoire; same-patient tumors shared about 0.11 to 0.79. These tumor repertoires lack spatial information from bulk sequencing.

This table comes from immunoSEQ multiplex PCR, and its TCRdb copy is limited to in-frame clones, with some not included. The data show about 30,000 clones, with under 90% seen just once and under 2.5% held by the top ten. V was shortened by 2 bases and J by 0 bases, with 6 bases between the two germline ends. This CDR3 is built from 15 residues. Looked up from germline, CDR1 is SGHKS and CDR2 is YYEKEE (reference sequence). Sequenced material: tumor tissue. This TCR was sampled from a human donor with high-grade serous ovarian cancer. The chain recombines TRBV5-5 with TRBJ2-6; D gene ambiguous. Here the CDR3 reads CASSLDHSGANVLTF. CDR3 DNA sequence: TGTGCCAGCAGCTTAGATCACTCTGGGGCCAACGTCCTGACTTTC.